This passage covers 11 T cell receptor beta chains from one sample sequenced in a study of T cells in Graves' hyperthyroidism and ophthalmopathy (dated by TCRdb to about 2019). The library was produced with multiplex PCR. Instrument used: Illumina HiSeq 2000. TCR beta CDR3 regions were amplified from RNA transcripts. The TCR CDR3 was subjected to a first round of RT-PCR using the HTBI primer set and the Qiagen OneStep RT-PCR kit. TCRdb ran its own pipeline on the public reads, namely fastp trimming at Q25 and MiXCR clone calling, and kept in-frame beta chains. For every CDR3 protein sequence, its rows merge into one entry that carries the most common genes and DNA. This sample is represented by more than 500,000 distinct CDR3 sequences; 46% of them were singletons. The ten largest make up about two fifths of the sample. The sequenced sample consisted of peripheral blood or thyroid tissue (not recorded which). These receptors originate from an adult woman with Graves' disease, either hyperthyroidism or ophthalmopathy (not recorded which).

The gene calls are TRBV2 and TRBJ2-7, with 9 bases identical to TRBD1. The V gene end was trimmed by 9 bases and the J gene end by 3 bases; junction bases not matched to a gene: 9. Germline V gene data show CDR1 as SNHLY and CDR2 as FYNNEI. This CDR3 comprises 14 residues. In DNA form, the CDR3 reads TGTGCCAGTCATGGGACAGGGACAAACTACGAGCAGTACTTC. Amino acid sequence: CASHGTGTNYEQYF.

This clonotype was detected once. This chain connects TRBV15 to TRBJ1-4, with unresolved D. Germline V lookup: CDR1 LNHNV, CDR2 YYDKDF (reference sequence). Trimming removed 0 bases from V and 7 bases from J, with 12 bases in between. The CDR3 extends over 15 amino acids. Here the CDR3 DNA reads TGTGCCACCAGCAGAGATACGAGTGCAACTGAAAAACTGTTTTTT. Protein: CATSRDTSATEKLFF.

The J gene is TRBJ1-3, the V gene TRBV20-1; D is unclear. Germline V gene lookup returns CDR1 DFQATT and CDR2 SNEGSKA (reference sequence). This CDR3 spans 13 amino acids. The V and J ends lost 3 bases and 2 bases respectively, with 8 bases between them. Here the CDR3 DNA reads TGCAGTGCTAGCAAGGCGGCTGGAAACACCATATATTTT. Residues: CSASKAAGNTIYF.

The chain recombines TRBV15 with TRBJ1-2; D is undetermined. The V and J ends lost 0 bases and 6 bases respectively, with 8 bases between them. The germline V gene has CDR1 LNHNV and CDR2 YYDKDF (reference sequence). This CDR3 comprises 13 residues. CDR3 DNA: TGTGCCACCAGCAGAGAAAACACAGATGGCTACACCTTC. It specifies CATSRENTDGYTF.

This clonotype was detected ten times or more. In DNA form, the CDR3 reads TGTGCCAGCAGCCGAGACGCTGGAAACACCATATATTTT. Translating it yields CASSRDAGNTIYF. The V gene is TRBV6-5, the J gene TRBJ1-3; D is unclear. Germline CDR1 MNHEY, CDR2 SVGAGI. CDR3 length: 13 residues. Trimming removed 6 bases at V and 2 bases at J, with 8 bases between.

The chain has TRBV5-4 and TRBJ1-2; D might be TRBD1 (5 bases). The length of the CDR3 is 14 residues. Looked up from germline, CDR1 is SGHNT and CDR2 is YYREEE (reference sequence). The V and J ends lost 1 base and 3 bases respectively, with 10 bases between them. CDR3 nucleotide sequence: TGTGCCAGCAGCTTGCGGGGGTCTGACTATGGCTACACCTTC. As protein: CASSLRGSDYGYTF.

This clonotype was seen a single time. The rearrangement uses TRBV29-1 and TRBJ1-2; D is possibly TRBD1 (5 bases). V shed 8 bases and J shed 8 bases, with 12 bases lying between them. Germline V lookup: CDR1 SQVTM, CDR2 ANQGSEA. The CDR3 extends over 10 amino acids. CDR3 in amino acids: CSFQGRGYTF. The CDR3, as DNA: TGCAGCTTCCAGGGCCGCGGCTACACCTTC.

The chain carries TRBV7-9 and TRBJ2-7, with TRBD2 matching over 10 bases. The V gene end was trimmed by 5 bases and the J gene end by 3 bases; junction bases not matched to a gene: 7. Germline CDR1 SEHNR, CDR2 FQNEAQ (reference sequence). The CDR3 is 15 amino acids. Here the CDR3 DNA reads TGTGCCAGCAGCCAGCTAGCGGGAGTACGCTACGAGCAGTACTTC. Amino acid sequence: CASSQLAGVRYEQYF.

This clonotype was seen many times. The chain couples TRBV19 to TRBJ1-5; weak D call: TRBD1 (5 bases). V lost 5 bases and J lost 7, with 12 bases in between. Germline V lookup: CDR1 LNHDA, CDR2 SQIVND (reference sequence). CDR3 length equals 13 residues. The CDR3 DNA is TGTGCCAGTAGTGGCCAGAGGGGCCAGCCCCAGCATTTT. Amino acids: CASSGQRGQPQHF.

This clonotype was observed many times. The genes are TRBV4-1 and TRBJ1-2; tentative D call: TRBD1 (5 bases). Germline V gene data show CDR1 as MGHRA and CDR2 as YSYEKL. The CDR3 totals 14 residues. V was clipped by 5 bases and J by 5 bases, with 15 bases between them. The CDR3 coding sequence is TGCGCCAGCAGCGGCGAGGAAGCAGGGTATGGCTACACCTTC. Its translation: CASSGEEAGYGYTF.

V gene TRBV9 combines with J gene TRBJ1-6; D perhaps matches TRBD1 (5 bases). Trimming removed 0 bases at V and 7 bases at J, with 14 bases between. This CDR3 has 16 residues. In germline, CDR1 is SGDLS, CDR2 YYNGEE. CDR3 DNA sequence: TGTGCCAGCAGCGTAGGAGGAGGGGTAAGGAATTCACCCCTCCACTTT. This encodes CASSVGGGVRNSPLHF. The full variable domain, with the rest looked up from reference TRBV9 and TRBJ1-6, is DSGVTQTPKHLITATGQRVTLRCSPRSGDLSVYWYQQSLDQGLQFLIQYYNGEERAKGNILERFSAQQFPDLHSELNLSSLELGDSALYFCASSVGGGVRNSPLHFGNGTRLTVT.